The 4 T cell receptor beta chains presented below share a single source sample, sequenced in a study of T cell responses to AZD1222 COVID-19 vaccine. The repertoire was sequenced with immunoSEQ multiplex PCR; TCRdb's copy has only in-frame clones and lacks some. The data hold about 130,000 clones, with 89% observed a single time. Sample: peripheral blood, taken on day 0 of AZD1222 vaccination. These receptors were collected from an adult in good health.

The V gene is TRBV5-6, the J gene TRBJ1-4, with D hard to call. The V end lost 2 bases, the J end lost 0 bases, and 11 bases lay between the germline ends. The germline V gene has CDR1 SGHDT and CDR2 YYEEEE. The CDR3 extends over 16 amino acids. For the CDR3, the DNA is TGTGCCAGCAGCTTTATGAGGCCGGCAACTAATGAAAAACTGTTTTTT. Translating it yields CASSFMRPATNEKLFF.

The chain uses TRBV14 and TRBJ1-2; 8 positions agree with TRBD1. After removal of 0 bases from V and 7 bases from J, the junction contained 10 bases not matched to a gene. The CDR3 is made up of 16 amino acids. The germline gives CDR1 SGHDN, CDR2 FVKESK. The CDR3, as DNA: TGTGCCAGCAGCCAAGAGAGGGTCCGGACAGGGATTGGCTACACCTTC. It is translated as CASSQERVRTGIGYTF.

This sequence joins TRBV6-2 or TRBV6-3 and TRBJ1-5; 7 bases line up with TRBD1. Germline loops: CDR1 MNHEY, CDR2 SVGEGT. The V segment lost 4 bases and the J segment 7 bases; nucleotides outside the gene matches: 4. The CDR3 totals 13 residues. The CDR3 nucleotides read TGTGCCAGCAGTTTGGGACAGCCCCAGCCCCAGCATTTT. Residues: CASSLGQPQPQHF.

This sequence joins TRBV5-1 and TRBJ1-2; D remains unclear. The CDR3 sequence is 16 residues long. Germline assignment: CDR1 SGHRS and CDR2 YFSETQ. V shed 0 bases and J shed 3 bases, with 15 bases lying between them. The CDR3 nucleotides read TGCGCCAGCAGCTTGGATATTTTGGTCCTCCACTATGGCTACACCTTC. Its translation: CASSLDILVLHYGYTF.